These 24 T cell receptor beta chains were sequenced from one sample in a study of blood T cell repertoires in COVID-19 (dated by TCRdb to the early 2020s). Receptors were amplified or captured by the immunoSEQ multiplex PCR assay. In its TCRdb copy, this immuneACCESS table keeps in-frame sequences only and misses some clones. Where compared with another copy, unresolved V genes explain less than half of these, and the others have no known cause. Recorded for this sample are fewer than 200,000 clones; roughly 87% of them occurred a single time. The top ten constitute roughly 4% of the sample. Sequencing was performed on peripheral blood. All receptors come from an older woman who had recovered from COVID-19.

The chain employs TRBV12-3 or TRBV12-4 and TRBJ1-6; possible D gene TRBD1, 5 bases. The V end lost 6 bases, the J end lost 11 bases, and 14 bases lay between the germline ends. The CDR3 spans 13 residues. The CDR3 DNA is TGTGCCAGCAGACAGGACGACAGCGCACCCCTCCACTTT. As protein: CASRQDDSAPLHF.

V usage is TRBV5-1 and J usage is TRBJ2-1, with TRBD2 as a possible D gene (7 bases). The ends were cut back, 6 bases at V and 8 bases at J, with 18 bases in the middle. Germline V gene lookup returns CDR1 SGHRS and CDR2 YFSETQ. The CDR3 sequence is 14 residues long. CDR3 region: CASKRGGLVDEQFF. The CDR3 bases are TGCGCCAGCAAAAGGGGGGGCCTAGTCGATGAGCAGTTCTTC.

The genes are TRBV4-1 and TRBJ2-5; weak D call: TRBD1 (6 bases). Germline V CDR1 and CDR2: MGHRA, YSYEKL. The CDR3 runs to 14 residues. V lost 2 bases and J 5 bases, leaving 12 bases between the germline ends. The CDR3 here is CASSQQTGFETQYF. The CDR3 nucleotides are TGCGCCAGCAGCCAACAAACAGGGTTTGAGACCCAGTACTTC.

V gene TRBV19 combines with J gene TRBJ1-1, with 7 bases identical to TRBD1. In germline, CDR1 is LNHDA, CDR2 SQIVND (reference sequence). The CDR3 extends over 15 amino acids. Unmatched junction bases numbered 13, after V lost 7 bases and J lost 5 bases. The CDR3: CASKTISTGRTEAFF. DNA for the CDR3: TGTGCCAGTAAAACCATCTCGACAGGGAGAACTGAAGCTTTCTTT.

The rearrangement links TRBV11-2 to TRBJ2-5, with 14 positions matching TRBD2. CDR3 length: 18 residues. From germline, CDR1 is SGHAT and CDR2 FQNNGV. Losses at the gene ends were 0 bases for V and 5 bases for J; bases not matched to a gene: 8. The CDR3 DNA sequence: TGTGCCAGCAGCTTAGAAATTGGACTAGCGGGGGGCACGGAGACCCAGTACTTC. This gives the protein CASSLEIGLAGGTETQYF.

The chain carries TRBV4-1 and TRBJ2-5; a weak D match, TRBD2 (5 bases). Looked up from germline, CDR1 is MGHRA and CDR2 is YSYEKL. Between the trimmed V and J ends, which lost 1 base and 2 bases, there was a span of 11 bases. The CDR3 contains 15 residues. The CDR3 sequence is CASSQAETTQETQYF. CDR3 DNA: TGCGCCAGCAGCCAAGCTGAGACTACACAAGAGACCCAGTACTTC.

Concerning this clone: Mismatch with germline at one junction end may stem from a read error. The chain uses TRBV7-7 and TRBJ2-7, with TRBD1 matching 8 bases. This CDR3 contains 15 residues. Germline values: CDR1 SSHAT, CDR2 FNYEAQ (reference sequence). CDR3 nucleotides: TGTGCTAGCAGCCCCTTGACAGGGGTTCACTACGAGCAGTACTTC. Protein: CASSPLTGVHYEQYF.

The CDR3 DNA follows: TGTGCCATCAGTGAGGACAGGGTTGGCTACACCTTC. Translating it yields CAISEDRVGYTF. The J gene is TRBJ1-2, the V gene TRBV10-3, with 7 bases aligning to TRBD1. Germline V gene sequence: CDR1 ENHRY, CDR2 SYGVKD. The CDR3 covers 12 residues. V lost 2 bases to trimming and J lost 7 bases; unmatched junction nucleotides: 1.

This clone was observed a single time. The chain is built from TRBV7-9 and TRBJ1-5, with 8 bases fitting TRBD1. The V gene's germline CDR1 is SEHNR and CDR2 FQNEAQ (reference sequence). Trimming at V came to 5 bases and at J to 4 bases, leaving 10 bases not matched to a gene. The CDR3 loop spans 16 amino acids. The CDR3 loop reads CASSDTGGIGNQPQHF. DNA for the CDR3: TGTGCCAGCAGCGATACAGGGGGTATAGGAAATCAGCCCCAGCATTTT.

This CDR3 reads CASSPQGAFNTEAFF. As DNA, the CDR3 is TGTGCCAGCTCACCTCAAGGGGCTTTCAACACTGAAGCTTTCTTT. The V call is TRBV18, the J call TRBJ1-1; D might be TRBD1 (5 bases). V was shortened by 3 bases and J by 2 bases, with 13 bases between the two germline ends. The CDR3 runs 15 residues. Germline CDR1 KGHSH, CDR2 LQKENI.

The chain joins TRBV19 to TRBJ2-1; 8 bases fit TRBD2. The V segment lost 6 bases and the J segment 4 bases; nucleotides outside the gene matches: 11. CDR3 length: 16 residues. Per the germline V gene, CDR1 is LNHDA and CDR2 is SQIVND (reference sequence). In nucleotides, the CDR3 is TGTGCCAGTAGCCTACCAGGCGGGGGGATATACAATGAGCAGTTCTTC. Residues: CASSLPGGGIYNEQFF. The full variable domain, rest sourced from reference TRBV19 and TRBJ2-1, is DGGITQSPKYLFRKEGQNVTLSCEQNLNHDAMYWYRQDPGQGLRLIYYSQIVNDFQKGDIAEGYSVSREKKESFPLTVTSAQKNPTAFYLCASSLPGGGIYNEQFFGPGTRLTVL.

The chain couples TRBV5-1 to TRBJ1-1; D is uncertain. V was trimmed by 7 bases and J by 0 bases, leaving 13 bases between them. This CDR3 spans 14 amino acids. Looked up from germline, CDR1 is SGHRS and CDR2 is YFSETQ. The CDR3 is CASSSAGMNTEAFF. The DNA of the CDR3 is TGCGCCAGCTCCTCAGCGGGCATGAACACTGAAGCTTTCTTT.

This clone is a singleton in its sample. The CDR3 loop reads CASSPTTGQETQYF. The DNA for the CDR3 is TGTGCCAGCTCACCAACCACAGGGCAAGAGACCCAGTACTTC. The chain links TRBV18 to TRBJ2-5; TRBD1 might be the D (6 bases). This CDR3 is built from 14 residues. Looked up from germline, CDR1 is KGHSH and CDR2 is LQKENI. V was shortened by 2 bases and J by 2 bases, with 9 bases between the two germline ends. Full variable domain (remainder filled in from reference TRBV18 and TRBJ2-5): NAGVMQNPRHLVRRRGQEARLRCSPMKGHSHVYWYRQLPEEGLKFMVYLQKENIIDESGMPKERFSAEFPKEGPSILRIQQVVRGDSAAYFCASSPTTGQETQYFGPGTRLLVL.

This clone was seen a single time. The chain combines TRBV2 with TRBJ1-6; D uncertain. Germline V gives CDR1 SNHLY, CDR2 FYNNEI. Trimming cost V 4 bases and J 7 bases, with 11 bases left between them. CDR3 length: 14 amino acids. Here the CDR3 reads CASSVWAGNSPLHF. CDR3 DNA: TGTGCCAGCAGTGTCTGGGCAGGCAATTCACCCCTCCACTTT.

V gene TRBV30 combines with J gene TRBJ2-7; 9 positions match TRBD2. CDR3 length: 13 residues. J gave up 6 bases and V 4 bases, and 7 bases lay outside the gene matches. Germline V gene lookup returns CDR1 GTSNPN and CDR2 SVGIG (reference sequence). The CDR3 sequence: CAWTERGVGEQYF. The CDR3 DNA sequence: TGTGCCTGGACCGAGCGGGGGGTGGGCGAGCAGTACTTC.

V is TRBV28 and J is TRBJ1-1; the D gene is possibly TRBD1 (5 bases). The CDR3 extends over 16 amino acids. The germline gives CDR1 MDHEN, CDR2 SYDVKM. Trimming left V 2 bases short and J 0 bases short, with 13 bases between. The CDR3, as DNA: TGTGCCAGCAGTTTACGCCGACAGACGTTGAACACTGAAGCTTTCTTT. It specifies CASSLRRQTLNTEAFF.

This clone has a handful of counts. The CDR3 reads CASSAGDGTQYF. The CDR3 nucleotides read TGTGCCAGCAGCGCGGGAGATGGGACCCAGTACTTC. This sequence joins TRBV7-9 and TRBJ2-5; 7 bases agree with TRBD2. CDR3 size: 12 residues. Germline values: CDR1 SEHNR, CDR2 FQNEAQ (reference sequence). Germline trimming cut 5 bases from V and 7 bases from J; bases unmatched to any gene: 4.

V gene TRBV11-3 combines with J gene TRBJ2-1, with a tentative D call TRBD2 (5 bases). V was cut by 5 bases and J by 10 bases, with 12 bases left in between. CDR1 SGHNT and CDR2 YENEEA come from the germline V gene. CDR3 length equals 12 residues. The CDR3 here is CASSPTRGEQFF. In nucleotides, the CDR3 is TGTGCCAGCAGCCCCACTAGAGGCGAGCAGTTCTTC. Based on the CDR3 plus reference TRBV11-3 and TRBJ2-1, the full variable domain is EAGVVQSPRYKIIEKKQPVAFWCNPISGHNTLYWYLQNLGQGPELLIRYENEEAVDDSQLPKDRFSAERLKGVDSTLKIQPAELGDSAVYLCASSPTRGEQFFGPGTRLTVL.

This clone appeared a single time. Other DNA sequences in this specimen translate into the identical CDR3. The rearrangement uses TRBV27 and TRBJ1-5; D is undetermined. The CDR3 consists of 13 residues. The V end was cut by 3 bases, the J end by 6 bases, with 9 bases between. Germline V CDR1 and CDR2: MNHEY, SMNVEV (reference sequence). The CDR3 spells CASSLGQAQPQHF. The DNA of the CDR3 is TGTGCCAGCAGTTTGGGTCAGGCTCAGCCCCAGCATTTT.

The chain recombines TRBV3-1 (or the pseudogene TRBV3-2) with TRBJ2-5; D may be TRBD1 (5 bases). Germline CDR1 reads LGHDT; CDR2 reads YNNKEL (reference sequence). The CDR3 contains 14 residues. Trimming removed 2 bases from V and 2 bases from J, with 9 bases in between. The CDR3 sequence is CASSQSGPQETQYF. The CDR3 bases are TGTGCCAGCAGCCAATCAGGGCCGCAAGAGACCCAGTACTTC.

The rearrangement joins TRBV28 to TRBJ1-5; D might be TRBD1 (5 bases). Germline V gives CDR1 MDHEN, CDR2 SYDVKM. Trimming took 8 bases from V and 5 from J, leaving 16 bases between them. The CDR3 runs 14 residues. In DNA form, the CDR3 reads TGTGCCAGCCGCCCGGGGGACTCTCATCAGCCCCAGCATTTT. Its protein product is CASRPGDSHQPQHF. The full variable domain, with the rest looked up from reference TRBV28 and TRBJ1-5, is DVKVTQSSRYLVKRTGEKVFLECVQDMDHENMFWYRQDPGLGLRLIYFSYDVKMKEKGDIPEGYSVSREKKERFSLILESASTNQTSMYLCASRPGDSHQPQHFGDGTRLSIL.

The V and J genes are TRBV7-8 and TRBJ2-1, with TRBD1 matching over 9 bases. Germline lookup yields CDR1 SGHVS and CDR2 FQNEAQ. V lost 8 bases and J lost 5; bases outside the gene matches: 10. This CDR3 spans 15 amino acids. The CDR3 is CASSKRDRADNEQFF. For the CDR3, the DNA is TGTGCCAGCTCCAAGAGGGACAGGGCGGACAATGAGCAGTTCTTC.

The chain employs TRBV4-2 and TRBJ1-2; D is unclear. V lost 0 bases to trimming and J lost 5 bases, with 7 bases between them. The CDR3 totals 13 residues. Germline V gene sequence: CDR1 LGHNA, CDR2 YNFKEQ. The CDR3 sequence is CASSQEGDYGYTF. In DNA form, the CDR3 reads TGTGCCAGCAGCCAAGAAGGAGATTATGGCTACACCTTC.

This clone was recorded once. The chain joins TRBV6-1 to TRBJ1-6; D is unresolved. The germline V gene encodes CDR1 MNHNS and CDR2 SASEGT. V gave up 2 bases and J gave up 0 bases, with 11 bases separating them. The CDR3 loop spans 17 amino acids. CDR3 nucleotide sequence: TGTGCCAGCAGTGAATCGGTCCGGAGCTCCTATAATTCACCCCTCCACTTT. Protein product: CASSESVRSSYNSPLHF.